These T cell receptor beta chains were read from a single sample in a study of beta chain features in type 1 diabetes. Assay used: immunoSEQ multiplex PCR; TCRdb lists only in-frame clones, some missing. The sample has some 640,000 clones, over 11% seen once. The sequencing input was naive CD4+ T cells from blood. Receptors were obtained from a young man with type 1 diabetes. Each CDR3 is given with its conserved first and last residue. The D gene is left open where the match is weak. The size field is filled for only some rows; it gives once, few, many or a size class.

V,J,D,size,CDR3,DNA
TRBV28,TRBJ1-4,.,few,CASSLDMAGELFF,TGTGCCAGCAGTTTAGATATGGCGGGTGAACTGTTTTTT
TRBV30,TRBJ2-7,.,few,CAWSSGTGQYF,TGTGCCTGGAGTTCAGGAACGGGGCAGTACTTC
TRBV30,TRBJ2-6,.,few,CACRGLSGANVLTF,TGTGCCTGCCGGGGCCTCTCTGGGGCCAACGTCCTGACTTTC
TRBV29-1,TRBJ2-1,TRBD2,few,CSAGLATHNEQFF,TGCAGCGCCGGACTAGCCACCCACAATGAGCAGTTCTTC
TRBV30,TRBJ1-4,.,.,CAWSVPGTAGPNEKLFF,TGTGCCTGGAGTGTACCGGGTACGGCGGGACCTAATGAAAAACTGTTTTTT
TRBV15,TRBJ2-3,.,.,CATSTGRTGDTQYF,TGTGCCACCAGCACGGGACGAACAGGGGATACGCAGTATTTT
TRBV5-1,TRBJ1-1,TRBD1,few,CASSKGTGDLMNTEAFF,TGCGCCAGCAGCAAAGGGACAGGGGACCTCATGAACACTGAAGCTTTCTTT
TRBV29-1,TRBJ2-1,.,few,CSVEMSSYNEQFF,TGCAGCGTTGAGATGAGCTCCTACAATGAGCAGTTCTTC
TRBV6-1,TRBJ2-1,TRBD2,.,CASKVTSGYNEQFF,TGTGCCAGCAAAGTGACTAGCGGCTACAATGAGCAGTTCTTC
TRBV30,TRBJ1-5,TRBD1,.,CAWSQGTGGYQPQHF,TGTGCCTGGAGTCAAGGGACAGGGGGCTATCAGCCCCAGCATTTT
TRBV19,TRBJ2-1,.,few,CASSTGQDYNEQFF,TGTGCCAGTAGTACGGGTCAGGATTACAATGAGCAGTTCTTC
TRBV7-9,TRBJ2-1,TRBD2,.,CASSLAMTSGSEQFF,TGTGCCAGCAGCTTAGCCATGACTAGCGGGAGTGAGCAGTTCTTC
TRBV6-1,TRBJ1-2,TRBD1,.,CASTRQGNGYTF,TGTGCCAGCACTCGACAGGGGAATGGCTACACCTTC
TRBV5-4,TRBJ2-7,.,.,CASSRSVPDEQYF,TGTGCCAGCAGCCGCTCGGTCCCGGACGAGCAGTACTTC
TRBV7-2,TRBJ2-1,.,.,CASSFEPLNEQFF,TGTGCCAGCAGCTTTGAACCTCTCAATGAGCAGTTCTTC
TRBV7-4,TRBJ2-7,.,few,CASQKYEQYF,TGTGCCAGCCAAAAGTACGAGCAGTACTTC
TRBV7-2,TRBJ1-4,.,.,CASAPGAPTNEKLFF,TGTGCCAGCGCACCGGGGGCGCCAACTAATGAAAAACTGTTTTTT
TRBV25-1,TRBJ1-1,.,few,CASSLTGRADAFF,TGTGCCAGCAGTCTCACGGGCAGGGCTGACGCTTTCTTT
TRBV4-1,TRBJ1-4,TRBD1,few,CASSQVDREAEKLFF,TGCGCCAGCAGCCAAGTGGACAGGGAGGCGGAAAAACTGTTTTTT
TRBV7-2,TRBJ1-2,TRBD1,.,CASSPRQGGGYGYTF,TGTGCCAGCAGCCCCCGACAGGGTGGGGGCTATGGCTACACCTTC
TRBV13,TRBJ2-7,.,.,CASSFGASHEQYF,TGTGCCAGCAGCTTTGGTGCGAGTCACGAGCAGTACTTC
TRBV9,TRBJ1-3,.,few,CASSVEALGGSNTIYF,TGTGCCAGCAGCGTAGAAGCCTTGGGGGGATCAAACACCATATATTTT
TRBV15,TRBJ2-4,TRBD1,few,CATSRDLGTGGSGAKNIQYF,TGTGCCACCAGCAGAGATCTGGGGACAGGGGGCAGTGGGGCCAAAAACATTCAGTACTTC
TRBV5-1,TRBJ2-7,.,.,CASSLASEREQYF,TGCGCCAGCAGCTTGGCCAGCGAGCGCGAGCAGTACTTC
TRBV14,TRBJ2-1,TRBD1,few,CASSQHSTGQGNNEQFF,TGTGCCAGCAGCCAACATTCTACGGGACAGGGAAACAATGAGCAGTTCTTC
TRBV9,TRBJ2-1,TRBD2,.,CASSVGLGERGYNEQFF,TGTGCCAGCAGCGTAGGCCTGGGAGAGCGGGGATATAATGAGCAGTTCTTC
TRBV6-5,TRBJ1-6,.,.,CASSYRQGSSPLHF,TGTGCCAGCAGTTACAGGCAGGGAAGTTCACCCCTCCACTTT
TRBV4-1,TRBJ1-1,.,few,CASSQDGQALANTEAFF,TGCGCCAGCAGCCAAGATGGGCAGGCCCTCGCGAACACTGAAGCTTTCTTT
TRBV9,TRBJ1-6,.,.,CASSVGGIRTPLHF,TGTGCCAGCAGCGTAGGGGGGATCAGGACACCCCTCCACTTT
TRBV4-1,TRBJ2-6,.,.,CASSQAPVSSGANVLTF,TGCGCCAGCAGCCAAGCTCCAGTTAGCTCTGGGGCCAACGTCCTGACTTTC
TRBV19,TRBJ2-4,.,.,CASSPRRDAKNIQYF,TGTGCCAGTAGTCCCCGGAGGGACGCCAAAAACATTCAGTACTTC
TRBV30,TRBJ1-1,.,few,CAVSRGGTEAFF,TGTGCCGTAAGTAGGGGCGGCACTGAAGCTTTCTTT
TRBV30,TRBJ1-5,.,few,CAWSVSLGGNQPQHF,TGTGCCTGGAGTGTGTCCTTGGGGGGCAATCAGCCCCAGCATTTT
TRBV5-6,TRBJ2-5,.,.,CASSWTTSHQETQYF,TGTGCCAGCAGCTGGACTACTAGCCATCAAGAGACCCAGTACTTC
TRBV5-6,TRBJ1-2,.,.,CASSRTDSNYGYTF,TGTGCCAGCAGCCGGACGGATTCTAACTATGGCTACACCTTC
TRBV6-5,TRBJ2-5,.,.,CASSYPGRAETQYF,TGTGCCAGCAGTTACCCCGGAAGAGCCGAGACCCAGTACTTC
TRBV28,TRBJ2-5,.,.,CASYQGNQETQYF,TGTGCCAGCTACCAAGGGAACCAAGAGACCCAGTACTTC
TRBV7-9,TRBJ1-3,.,few,CASSAHQTRDGGNTIYF,TGTGCCAGCAGCGCACACCAGACCCGGGACGGCGGAAACACCATATATTTT
TRBV10-3,TRBJ2-7,.,few,CAISESRLYEQYF,TGTGCCATCAGTGAGTCGAGACTCTACGAGCAGTACTTC
TRBV2,TRBJ2-2,TRBD1,few,CASPGQTNTGELFF,TGTGCCAGCCCGGGACAGACGAACACCGGGGAGCTGTTTTTT
TRBV7-6,TRBJ2-2,.,.,CASSPGQGSGELFF,TGTGCCAGCAGCCCGGGCCAGGGGTCCGGGGAGCTGTTTTTT
TRBV30,TRBJ2-5,.,few,CAWSPRLGRETQYF,TGTGCCTGGAGCCCGAGACTAGGACGGGAGACCCAGTACTTC
TRBV30,TRBJ2-5,.,.,CAWSLGPGTQYF,TGTGCCTGGAGCCTTGGACCCGGGACCCAGTACTTC
TRBV7-8,TRBJ2-3,TRBD1,.,CASSSVRQGFGYF,TGTGCCAGCAGCTCAGTGAGACAGGGTTTTGGGTATTTT
TRBV7-9,TRBJ1-1,.,.,CASSSIRTVNTEAFF,TGTGCCAGCAGCTCAATACGAACAGTAAACACTGAAGCTTTCTTT
TRBV2,TRBJ1-4,.,.,CAGKGTALNEKLFF,TGTGCCGGAAAAGGGACCGCCCTTAATGAAAAACTGTTTTTT
TRBV5-1,TRBJ2-5,.,few,CASSLGLGEETQYF,TGCGCCAGCAGCTTAGGACTGGGGGAAGAGACCCAGTACTTC
TRBV5-6,TRBJ2-1,.,few,CASSLRREQFF,TGTGCCAGCAGCTTGAGACGGGAGCAGTTCTTC
TRBV7-9,TRBJ1-2,.,.,CASSFHSLYGYTF,TGTGCCAGCAGCTTCCACAGCCTCTATGGCTACACCTTC
TRBV7-2,TRBJ2-1,TRBD2,.,CASSFFSASGMGNEQFF,TGTGCCAGCAGTTTCTTTAGCGCTAGCGGGATGGGCAATGAGCAGTTCTTC
TRBV30,TRBJ2-7,.,.,CAWRGQGSYEQYF,TGTGCCTGGAGAGGTCAGGGTTCCTACGAGCAGTACTTC
TRBV6-1,TRBJ2-3,TRBD2,few,CATEAGGTTDTQYF,TGTGCCACCGAAGCGGGAGGTACCACAGATACGCAGTATTTT
TRBV7-2,TRBJ2-1,.,few,CASSSRSSYNEQFF,TGTGCCAGCAGCTCGCGGAGCTCCTACAATGAGCAGTTCTTC
TRBV10-2,TRBJ1-1,.,.,CASSEIRGPTAFF,TGCGCCAGCAGTGAGATAAGGGGCCCGACGGCTTTCTTT